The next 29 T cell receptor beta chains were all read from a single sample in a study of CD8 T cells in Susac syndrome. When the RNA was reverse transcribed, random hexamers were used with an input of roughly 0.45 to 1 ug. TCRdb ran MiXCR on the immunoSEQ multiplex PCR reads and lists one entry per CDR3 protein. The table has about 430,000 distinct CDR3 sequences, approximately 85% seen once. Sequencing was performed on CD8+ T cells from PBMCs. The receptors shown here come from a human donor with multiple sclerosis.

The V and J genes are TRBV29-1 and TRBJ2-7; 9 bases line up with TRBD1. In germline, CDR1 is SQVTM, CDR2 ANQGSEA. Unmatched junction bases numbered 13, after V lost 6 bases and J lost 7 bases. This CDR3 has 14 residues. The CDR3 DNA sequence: TGCAGCGTCGCCGGGACAGGGTATAACTATGAGCAGTACTTC. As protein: CSVAGTGYNYEQYF.

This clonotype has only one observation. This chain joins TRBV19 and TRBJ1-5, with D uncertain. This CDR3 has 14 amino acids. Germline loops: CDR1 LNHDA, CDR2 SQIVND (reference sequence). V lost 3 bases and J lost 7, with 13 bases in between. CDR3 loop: CASSIWAGGQPQHF. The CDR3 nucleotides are TGTGCCAGTAGTATTTGGGCAGGAGGACAGCCCCAGCATTTT.

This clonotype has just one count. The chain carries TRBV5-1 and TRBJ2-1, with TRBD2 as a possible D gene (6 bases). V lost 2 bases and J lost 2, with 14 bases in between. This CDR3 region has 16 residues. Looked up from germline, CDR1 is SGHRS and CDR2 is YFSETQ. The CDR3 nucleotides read TGCGCCAGCAGCTTATCCGGGGGATTCGCCTACAATGAGCAGTTCTTC. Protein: CASSLSGGFAYNEQFF. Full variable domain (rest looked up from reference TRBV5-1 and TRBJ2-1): KAGVTQTPRYLIKTRGQQVTLSCSPISGHRSVSWYQQTPGQGLQFLFEYFSETQRNKGNFPGRFSGRQFSNSRSEMNVSTLELGDSALYLCASSLSGGFAYNEQFFGPGTRLTVL.

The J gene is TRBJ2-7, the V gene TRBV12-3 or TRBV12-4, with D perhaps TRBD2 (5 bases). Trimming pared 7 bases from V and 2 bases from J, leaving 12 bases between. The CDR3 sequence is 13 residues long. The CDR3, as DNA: TGTGCCAGCACCGGTAGCGACACCTACGAGCAGTACTTC. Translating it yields CASTGSDTYEQYF.

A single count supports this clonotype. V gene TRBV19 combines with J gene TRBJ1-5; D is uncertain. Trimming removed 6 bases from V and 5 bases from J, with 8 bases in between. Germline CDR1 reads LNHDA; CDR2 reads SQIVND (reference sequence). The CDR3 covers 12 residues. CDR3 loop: CASSNIDQPQHF. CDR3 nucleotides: TGTGCCAGTAGCAACATCGATCAGCCCCAGCATTTT.

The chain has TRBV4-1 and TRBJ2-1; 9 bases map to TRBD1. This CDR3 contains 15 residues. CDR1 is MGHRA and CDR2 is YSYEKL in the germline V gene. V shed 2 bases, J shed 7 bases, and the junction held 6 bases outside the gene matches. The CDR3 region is CASSQTTGGMNEQFF. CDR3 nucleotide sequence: TGCGCCAGCAGCCAAACGACAGGGGGGATGAATGAGCAGTTCTTC.

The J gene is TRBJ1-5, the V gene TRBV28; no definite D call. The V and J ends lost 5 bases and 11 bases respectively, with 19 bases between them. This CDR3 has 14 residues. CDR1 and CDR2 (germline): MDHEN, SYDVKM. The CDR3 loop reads CASSPLIGREAQHF. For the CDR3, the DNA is TGTGCCAGCAGTCCACTAATTGGCCGGGAGGCCCAGCATTTT.

The CDR3 is CASSLFSRGNTEAFF. The CDR3 DNA sequence: TGTGCCAGCAGTTTATTTAGCAGGGGGAACACTGAAGCTTTCTTT. The chain recombines TRBV28 with TRBJ1-1; maybe TRBD1 (6 bases). Germline V gene sequence: CDR1 MDHEN, CDR2 SYDVKM. The V and J ends lost 1 base and 1 base respectively, with 10 bases between them. This CDR3 is built from 15 residues.

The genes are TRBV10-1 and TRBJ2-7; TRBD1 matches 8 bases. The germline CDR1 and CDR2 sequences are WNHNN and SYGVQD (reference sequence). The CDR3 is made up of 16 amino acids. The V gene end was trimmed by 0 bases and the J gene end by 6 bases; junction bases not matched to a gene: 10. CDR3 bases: TGCGCCAGCAGTGAGTCCTTACTAGGACAGGGATCCGAGCAGTACTTC. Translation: CASSESLLGQGSEQYF.

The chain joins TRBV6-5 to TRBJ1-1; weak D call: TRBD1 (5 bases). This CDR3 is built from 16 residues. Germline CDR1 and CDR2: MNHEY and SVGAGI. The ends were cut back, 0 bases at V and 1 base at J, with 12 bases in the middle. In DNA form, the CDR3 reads TGTGCCAGCAGTTACTCAACAGGAGCCACGAACACTGAAGCTTTCTTT. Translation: CASSYSTGATNTEAFF.

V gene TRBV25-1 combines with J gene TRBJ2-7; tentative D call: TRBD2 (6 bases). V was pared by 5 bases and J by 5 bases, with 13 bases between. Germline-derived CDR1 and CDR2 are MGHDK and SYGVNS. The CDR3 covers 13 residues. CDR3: CASSPGLRNEQYF. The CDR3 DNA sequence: TGTGCCAGCAGTCCGGGACTGCGGAACGAGCAGTACTTC.

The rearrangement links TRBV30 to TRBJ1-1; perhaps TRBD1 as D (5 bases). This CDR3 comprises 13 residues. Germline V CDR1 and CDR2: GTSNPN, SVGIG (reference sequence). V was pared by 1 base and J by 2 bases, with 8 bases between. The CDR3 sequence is CAWSATENTEAFF. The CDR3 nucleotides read TGTGCCTGGAGTGCGACAGAAAACACTGAAGCTTTCTTT.

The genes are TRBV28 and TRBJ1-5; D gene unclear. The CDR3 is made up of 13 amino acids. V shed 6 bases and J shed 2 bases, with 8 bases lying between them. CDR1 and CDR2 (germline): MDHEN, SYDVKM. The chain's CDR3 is CASRGRGNQPQHF. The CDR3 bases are TGTGCCAGCAGGGGCCGGGGCAATCAGCCCCAGCATTTT.

The CDR3 DNA follows: TGTGCCATCAGTGAGTCGGTGGCGGGAGAAGAGACCCAGTACTTC. This gives the protein CAISESVAGEETQYF. The V gene is TRBV10-3, the J gene TRBJ2-5; 7 bases agree with TRBD2. The germline V gene encodes CDR1 ENHRY and CDR2 SYGVKD. The CDR3 totals 15 residues. Trimming took 0 bases from V and 3 from J; bases not matched to a gene: 4.

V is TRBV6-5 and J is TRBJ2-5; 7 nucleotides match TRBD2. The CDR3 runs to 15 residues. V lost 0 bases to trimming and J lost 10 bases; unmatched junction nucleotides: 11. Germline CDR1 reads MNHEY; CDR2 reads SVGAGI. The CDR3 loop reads CASSYSISGAGVQYF. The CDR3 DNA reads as TGTGCCAGCAGTTACTCGATATCTGGGGCGGGGGTCCAGTACTTC.

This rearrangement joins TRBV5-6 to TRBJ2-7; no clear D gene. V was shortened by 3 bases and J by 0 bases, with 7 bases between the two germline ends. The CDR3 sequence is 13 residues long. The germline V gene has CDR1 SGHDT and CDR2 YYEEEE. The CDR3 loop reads CASSSATSYEQYF. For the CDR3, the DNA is TGTGCCAGCAGCTCCGCCACCTCCTACGAGCAGTACTTC.

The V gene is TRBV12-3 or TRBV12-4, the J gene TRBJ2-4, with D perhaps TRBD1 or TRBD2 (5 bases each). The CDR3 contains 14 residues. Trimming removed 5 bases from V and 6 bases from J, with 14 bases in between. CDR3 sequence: CASSPDSRGNIQYF. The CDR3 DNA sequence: TGTGCCAGCAGTCCGGACTCAAGGGGAAACATTCAGTACTTC.

The CDR3 spells CASSPNPYTYEQFF. In DNA form, the CDR3 reads TGTGCCAGCAGTCCCAACCCCTACACTTATGAGCAGTTCTTC. The V and J genes are TRBV27 and TRBJ2-1; D ambiguous. Germline CDR1 is MNHEY and CDR2 is SMNVEV (reference sequence). V was trimmed by 5 bases and J by 8 bases, leaving 16 bases between them. The CDR3 length is 14 residues.

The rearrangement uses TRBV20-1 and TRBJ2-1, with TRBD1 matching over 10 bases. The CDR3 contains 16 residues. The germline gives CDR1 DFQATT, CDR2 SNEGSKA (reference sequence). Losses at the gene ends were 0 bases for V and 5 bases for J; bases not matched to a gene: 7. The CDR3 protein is CSAREETGGFNNEQFF. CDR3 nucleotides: TGCAGTGCTAGAGAGGAGACAGGGGGCTTCAACAATGAGCAGTTCTTC.

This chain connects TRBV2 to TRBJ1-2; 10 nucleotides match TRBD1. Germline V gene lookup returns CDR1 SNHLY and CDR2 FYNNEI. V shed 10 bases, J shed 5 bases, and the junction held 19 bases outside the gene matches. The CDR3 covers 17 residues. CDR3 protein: CATRIFDRGLSSYGYTF. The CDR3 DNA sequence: TGTGCCACCAGAATTTTTGACAGGGGGCTTTCTAGTTATGGCTACACCTTC.

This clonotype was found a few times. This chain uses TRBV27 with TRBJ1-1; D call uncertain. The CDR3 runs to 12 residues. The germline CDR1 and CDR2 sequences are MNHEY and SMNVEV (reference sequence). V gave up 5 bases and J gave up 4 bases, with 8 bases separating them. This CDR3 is CASSPGSTEAFF. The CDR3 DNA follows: TGTGCCAGCAGTCCCGGGAGCACTGAAGCTTTCTTT.

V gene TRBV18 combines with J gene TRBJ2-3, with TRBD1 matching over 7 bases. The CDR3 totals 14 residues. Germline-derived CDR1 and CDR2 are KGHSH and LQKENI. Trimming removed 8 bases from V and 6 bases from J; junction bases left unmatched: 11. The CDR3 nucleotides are TGTGCCAGCGCCGGACAGGCTCTGTTTGATACGCAGTATTTT. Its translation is CASAGQALFDTQYF.

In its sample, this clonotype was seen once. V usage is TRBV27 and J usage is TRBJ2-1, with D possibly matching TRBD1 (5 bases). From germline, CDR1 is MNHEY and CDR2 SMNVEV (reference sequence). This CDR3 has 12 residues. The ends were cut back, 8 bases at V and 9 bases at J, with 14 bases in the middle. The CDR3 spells CASRTYQGEQFF. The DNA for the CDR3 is TGTGCCAGCCGGACCTATCAGGGTGAGCAGTTCTTC.

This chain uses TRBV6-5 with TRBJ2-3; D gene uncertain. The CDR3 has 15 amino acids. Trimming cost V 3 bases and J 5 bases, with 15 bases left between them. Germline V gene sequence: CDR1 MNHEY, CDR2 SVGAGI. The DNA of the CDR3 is TGTGCCAGCAGTTATAGGGCGACTGGCGAAGATACGCAGTATTTT. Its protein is CASSYRATGEDTQYF.

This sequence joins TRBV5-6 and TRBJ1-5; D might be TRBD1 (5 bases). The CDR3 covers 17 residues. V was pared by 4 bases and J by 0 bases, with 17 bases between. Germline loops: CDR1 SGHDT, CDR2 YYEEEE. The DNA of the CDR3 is TGTGCCAGCAGCAGGGGCGGGGGGGTAGATAGCAATCAGCCCCAGCATTTT. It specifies CASSRGGGVDSNQPQHF.

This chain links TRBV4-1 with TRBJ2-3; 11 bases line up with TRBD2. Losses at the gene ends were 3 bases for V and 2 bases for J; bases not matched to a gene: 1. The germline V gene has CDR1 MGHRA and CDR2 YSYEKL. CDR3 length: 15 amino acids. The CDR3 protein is CASSQTSGATDTQYF. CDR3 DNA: TGCGCCAGCAGCCAGACTAGCGGGGCCACAGATACGCAGTATTTT.

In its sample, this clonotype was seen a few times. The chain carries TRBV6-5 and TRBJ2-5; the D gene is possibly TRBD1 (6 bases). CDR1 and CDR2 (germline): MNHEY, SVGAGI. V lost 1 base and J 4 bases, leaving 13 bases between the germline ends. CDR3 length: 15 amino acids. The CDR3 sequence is CASSYLDLGAETQYF. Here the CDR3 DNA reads TGTGCCAGCAGTTACTTGGACCTGGGGGCAGAGACCCAGTACTTC.

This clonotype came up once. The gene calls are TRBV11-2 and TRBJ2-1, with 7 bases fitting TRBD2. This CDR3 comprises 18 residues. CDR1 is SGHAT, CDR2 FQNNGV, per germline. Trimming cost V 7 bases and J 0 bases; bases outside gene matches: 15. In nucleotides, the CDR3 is TGTGCCAGCACCCTCTTCCGACTAGCACCGAGCTCCTACAATGAGCAGTTCTTC. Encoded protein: CASTLFRLAPSSYNEQFF.

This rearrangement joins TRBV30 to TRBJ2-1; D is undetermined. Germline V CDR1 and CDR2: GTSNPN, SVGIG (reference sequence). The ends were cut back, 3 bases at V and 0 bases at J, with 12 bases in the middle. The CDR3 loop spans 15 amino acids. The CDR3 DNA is TGTGCCTGGAGCGCCGACTGGAGCTCCTACAATGAGCAGTTCTTC. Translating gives CAWSADWSSYNEQFF.